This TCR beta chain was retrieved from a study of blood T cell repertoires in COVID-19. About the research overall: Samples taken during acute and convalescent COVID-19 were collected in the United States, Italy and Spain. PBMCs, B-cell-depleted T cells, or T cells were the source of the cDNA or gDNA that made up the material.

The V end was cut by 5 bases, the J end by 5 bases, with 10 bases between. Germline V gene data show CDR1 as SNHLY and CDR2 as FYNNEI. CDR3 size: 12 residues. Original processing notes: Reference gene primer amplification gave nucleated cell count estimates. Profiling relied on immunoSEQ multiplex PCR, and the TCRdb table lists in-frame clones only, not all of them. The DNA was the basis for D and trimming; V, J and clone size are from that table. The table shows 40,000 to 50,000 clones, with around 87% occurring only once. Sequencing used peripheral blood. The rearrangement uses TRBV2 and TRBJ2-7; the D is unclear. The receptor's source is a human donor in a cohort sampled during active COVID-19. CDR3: CASSFFLDEQYF. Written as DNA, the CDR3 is TGTGCCAGCAGTTTCTTTCTCGACGAGCAGTACTTC.